This record covers a single TCR beta chain. Its target is unknown. Clones were sequenced by immunoSEQ multiplex PCR, and TCRdb holds only the in-frame ones, with some missing. The sample holds roughly 1.4 million clones, 98% seen once. CDR1 is LNHNV, CDR2 YYDKDF, per germline (reference sequence). This CDR3 contains 14 residues. V lost 0 bases, J lost 3 bases, and 9 bases lay in between. The data originate from a study of shared clonotypes between healthy human individuals. General study findings and limits: Shared clonotypes: about 5% naive CD4, around 4% naive CD8, over 2% memory CD4, approximately 0.4% memory CD8. Larger estimated richness was generally seen in naive subsets than in memory subsets. Non-shared clonotypes had lower generation probabilities than clonotypes shared by all four sorted-subset donors.

The chain combines TRBV15 with TRBJ2-7; no firm D call. Sequenced sample: naive CD4+ T cells sorted from blood. Regarding subset: CD45RA+ positively selected. The TCR was taken from a man under 40 in good health. The DNA of the CDR3 is TGTGCCACCAGCAGAGATAGAACACTCTACGAGCAGTACTTC. It yields the protein CATSRDRTLYEQYF.